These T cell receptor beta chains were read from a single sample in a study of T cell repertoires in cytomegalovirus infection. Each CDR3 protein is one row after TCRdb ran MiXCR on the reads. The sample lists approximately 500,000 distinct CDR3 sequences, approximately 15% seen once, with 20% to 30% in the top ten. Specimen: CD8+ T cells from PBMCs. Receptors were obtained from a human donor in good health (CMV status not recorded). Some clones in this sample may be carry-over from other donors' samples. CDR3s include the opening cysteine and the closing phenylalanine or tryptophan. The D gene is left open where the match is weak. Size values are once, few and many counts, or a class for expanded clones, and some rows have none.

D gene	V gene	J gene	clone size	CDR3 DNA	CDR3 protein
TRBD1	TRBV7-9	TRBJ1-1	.	TGTGCCAGCAGCTTAGCGCTAACAGGGGGGGAAGCTTTCTTT	CASSLALTGGEAFF
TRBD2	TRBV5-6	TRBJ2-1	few	TGTGCCAGCAGCCCTAGCGGAGGGCTTACCTACAATGAGCAGTTCTTC	CASSPSGGLTYNEQFF
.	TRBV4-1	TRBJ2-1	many	TGCGCCAGCAGCCACAGAAATGAGCAGTTCTTC	CASSHRNEQFF
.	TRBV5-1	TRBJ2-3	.	TGCGCCAGCAGCTTGGGTACAACTAGCACAGATACGCAGTATTTT	CASSLGTTSTDTQYF
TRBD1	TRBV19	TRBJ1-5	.	TGTGCCAGTAGTATAGGGACAGGGGTTGCCCAGCCCCAGCATTTT	CASSIGTGVAQPQHF
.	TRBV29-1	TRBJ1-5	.	TGCAGCGTTGGCAGGGACAATCAGCCCCAGCATTTT	CSVGRDNQPQHF
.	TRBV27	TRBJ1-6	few	TGTGCCAGCAGCCGGGACGGGGGTTATAATTCACCCCTCCACTTT	CASSRDGGYNSPLHF
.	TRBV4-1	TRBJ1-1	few	TGCGCCAGCAGCCAAACGACAGAAAAGGCTTTCTTT	CASSQTTEKAFF
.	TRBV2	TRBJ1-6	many	TGTGCCAGCACTAACGGACGGGGAAATTCACCCCTCCACTTT	CASTNGRGNSPLHF
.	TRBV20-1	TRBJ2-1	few	TGCAGTGCTAGAGATCCAGGGAGCGCCTACAATGAGCAGTTCTTC	CSARDPGSAYNEQFF
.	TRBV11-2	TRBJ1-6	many	TGTGCCAGCAGCTTCTGGACAAGCAATCCTTTAGAATATAATTCACCCCTCCACTTT	CASSFWTSNPLEYNSPLHF
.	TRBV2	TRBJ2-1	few	TGTGCCAGCAGTGAATTCCAGGGTGTGAATGAGCAGTTCTTC	CASSEFQGVNEQFF
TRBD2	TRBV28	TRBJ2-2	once	TGTGCCAGCAGCCGGGGACTAGCGGGAGGGCCGATCGGGGAGCTGTTTTTT	CASSRGLAGGPIGELFF
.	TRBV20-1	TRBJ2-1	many	TGCAGTGCTAGCGTACAGTTTAGGGAGCGGGCACCCTACAATGAGCAGTTCTTC	CSASVQFRERAPYNEQFF
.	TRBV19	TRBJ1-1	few	TGTGCCAGTATCTTCGGCACTGAAGCTTTCTTT	CASIFGTEAFF
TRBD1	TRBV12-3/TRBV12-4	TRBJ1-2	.	TGTGCCAGCAGCCAAGGGGACAGGGAGTACTTC	CASSQGDREYF
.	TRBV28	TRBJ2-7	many	TGTGCCAGCAGTTTATCGACCGAAGAGCAGTACTTC	CASSLSTEEQYF
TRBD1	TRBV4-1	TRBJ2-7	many	TGCGCCAGCAGTCGTGGACAGGCGAGCTCCTACGAGCAGTACTTC	CASSRGQASSYEQYF
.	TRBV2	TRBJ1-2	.	TGTGCCAGCCTCGGACAGAGGAATGGCTACACCTTC	CASLGQRNGYTF
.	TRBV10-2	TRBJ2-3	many	TGCGCCAGCATAAGAGGGGGAGCCCGGGATACGCAGTATTTT	CASIRGGARDTQYF
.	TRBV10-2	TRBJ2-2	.	TGCGCCACCGTAGATTACACCGGGGAGCTGTTTTTT	CATVDYTGELFF
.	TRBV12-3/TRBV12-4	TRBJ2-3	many	TGTGCCAGCAGTTTCCAGGTTGGTCCAGATACGCAGTATTTT	CASSFQVGPDTQYF
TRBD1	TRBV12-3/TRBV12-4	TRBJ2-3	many	TGTGCCAGCAGCCCCCTGACAGGGATGACAGATACGCAGTATTTT	CASSPLTGMTDTQYF
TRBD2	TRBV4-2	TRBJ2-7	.	TGTGCCAGCAGCCAAGAAAGACTAGCGCATTACGAGCAGTACTTC	CASSQERLAHYEQYF
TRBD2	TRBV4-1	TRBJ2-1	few	TGCGCCAGCAGCCAAGATGATAGCGGGAGCTCCTACAATGAGCAGTTCTTC	CASSQDDSGSSYNEQFF
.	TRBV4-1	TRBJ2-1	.	TGCGCCAGCAGCCAAAGATCCTCCCGGGGTAATGAGCAGTTCTTC	CASSQRSSRGNEQFF
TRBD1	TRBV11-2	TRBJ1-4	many	TGTGCCAGCAGCTCCGTTCCACTCCGGGACAGGGAGCATGAAAAACTGTTTTTT	CASSSVPLRDREHEKLFF
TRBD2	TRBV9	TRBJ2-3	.	TGTGCCAGCAGTGAGAGCGGGGGGGAGTCAGATACGCAGTATTTT	CASSESGGESDTQYF
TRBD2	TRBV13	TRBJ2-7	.	TGTGCCAGCAGCTTTCTCAGCGGGAGCAACGAGCAGTACTTC	CASSFLSGSNEQYF
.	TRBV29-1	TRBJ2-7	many	TGCAGCGTTGAAGGGTCTCCGGGGGCCATGGGCTCCTACGAGCAGTACTTC	CSVEGSPGAMGSYEQYF
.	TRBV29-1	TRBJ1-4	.	TGCAGCGCCGCGGAAGGGAGGGCAAAACTGTTTTTT	CSAAEGRAKLFF
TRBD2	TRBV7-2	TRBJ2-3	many	TGTGCCAGCAGCGGGACTAGCGGGAGGCTAAGCACAGATACGCAGTATTTT	CASSGTSGRLSTDTQYF
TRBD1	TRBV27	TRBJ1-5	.	TGTGCCAGCAGGGAAAGACAGGGCGCTCAGCCCCAGCATTTT	CASRERQGAQPQHF
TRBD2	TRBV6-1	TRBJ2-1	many	TGTGCCAGCAGGAGGTCGGCTAGCGGGAGGGTTGAGCAGTTCTTC	CASRRSASGRVEQFF
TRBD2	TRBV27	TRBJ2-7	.	TGTGCCAGCAGCTCCTCTTTGGCTAGCGGAACCTACGAGCAGTACTTC	CASSSSLASGTYEQYF
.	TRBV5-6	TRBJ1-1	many	TGTGCCAGCAGTTGGGGGAACACTGAAGCTTTCTTT	CASSWGNTEAFF
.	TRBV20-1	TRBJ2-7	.	TGCAGTGCTAGAAGTCTACAGGGAATGTCTTACGAGCAGTACTTC	CSARSLQGMSYEQYF
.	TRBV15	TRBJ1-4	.	TGTGCCACCAGCTCTCCTGGTCCAGTGGGTGGAAAACTGTTTTTT	CATSSPGPVGGKLFF
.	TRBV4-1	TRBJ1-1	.	TGCGCCAGCAGCCAAACCACGGGGGTCTCTGAAGCTTTCTTT	CASSQTTGVSEAFF